What follows describes a single TCR beta chain. Its specificity is not known. Time point denoted: baseline, week 1 (first vaccination visit). As for treatment: pre-vaccination baseline after standard-of-care therapy. The V and J ends lost 1 base and 2 bases respectively, with 12 bases between them. This CDR3 has 15 amino acids. In germline, CDR1 is SGHTA, CDR2 FQGNSA. This record belongs to a study of a mutant IDH1 vaccine in newly diagnosed glioma. Study-wide context: Averaging approximately 40 years of age, treated patients were 62.5% male and around 38% female. Former treatment meant radiotherapy, temozolomide, or both; the majority had gotten both.

Whole-study results and caveats: Top peripheral T cell clonotype shifts appeared unrelated to pseudoprogression.

The assay was immunoSEQ multiplex PCR, and TCRdb's table has in-frame clones only and misses some. The sample holds roughly 35,000 clones; more than 85% are singletons and the top ten take around 4.9%. This chain joins TRBV7-2 and TRBJ2-7; tentative D call: TRBD1 (5 bases). Sample: PBMCs, taken from a glioma patient treated with radiotherapy, temozolomide or both. The origin of this receptor is a woman aged 40 to 50 with glioma. The CDR3 loop is CASSLDRTRTYEQYF. The CDR3 nucleotides are TGTGCCAGCAGCTTAGACAGGACAAGAACCTACGAGCAGTACTTC.